These 15 T cell receptor beta chains came from one sample sequenced in a study of read filtering for tumor transcriptome and immune sequencing. From roughly 390 ng of RNA, a library with molecular barcoded alpha/delta and beta/gamma adaptors was made. TCRdb redid the calling of the reads with MiXCR, one entry per CDR3 protein. The profile shows more than 30,000 distinct CDR3 sequences, roughly an eighth of them singletons. Sequences were obtained from a population of CD138-negative cells sorted from bone marrow. The source is a donor at least 40 years old with multiple myeloma.

This clonotype was seen ten or more times. This chain connects TRBV12-3 or TRBV12-4 to TRBJ2-1; no firm D call. The CDR3 sequence is 16 residues long. Deletions cut 3 bases from V and 6 bases from J, with 18 bases between. The CDR3 protein is CASSLGSQPRSNEQFF. CDR3 in DNA: TGTGCCAGCAGTTTGGGTTCCCAGCCACGTTCCAATGAGCAGTTCTTC.

This clonotype was counted many times. This chain uses TRBV20-1 with TRBJ2-1, with D perhaps TRBD1 (5 bases). The CDR3 has 15 amino acids. Germline V gene data show CDR1 as DFQATT and CDR2 as SNEGSKA (reference sequence). V was cut by 0 bases and J by 9 bases, with 18 bases left in between. In nucleotides, the CDR3 is TGCAGTGCTAGAGATCGTACTCTGGGGCACATTGAGCAGTTCTTC. Amino acid sequence: CSARDRTLGHIEQFF.

The chain uses TRBV29-1 and TRBJ2-3, with 10 bases fitting TRBD2. The V gene end was trimmed by 6 bases and the J gene end by 2 bases; junction bases not matched to a gene: 8. Germline-derived CDR1 and CDR2 are SQVTM and ANQGSEA. The CDR3 is 15 residues long. CDR3 DNA sequence: TGCAGCGTGGTAGGGACTAGCGCTGACACAGATACGCAGTATTTT. Encoded protein: CSVVGTSADTDTQYF.

This clonotype was observed at least ten times. The chain has TRBV5-1 and TRBJ1-6; weak D call: TRBD1 (5 bases). With 0 bases removed from V and 3 bases from J, the gap between germline ends came to 10 bases. This CDR3 comprises 16 residues. Germline CDR1 SGHRS, CDR2 YFSETQ. The CDR3 loop reads CASSLEAGNYNSPLHF. CDR3 sequence (DNA): TGCGCCAGCAGCTTGGAGGCAGGGAACTATAATTCACCCCTCCACTTT.

This clonotype has a count of ten or more. It differs at one base from a far larger clone, so likely a read error. The rearrangement uses TRBV11-3 and TRBJ2-1; D is unresolved. Germline values: CDR1 SGHNT, CDR2 YENEEA. V lost 4 bases to trimming and J lost 1 base, with 17 bases between them. This CDR3 is built from 17 residues. The CDR3 nucleotides read TGTGCCAGCAGCTCCCGCTCCCGCTCGCGGTCCTACAATGAGCAGTTCTTC. Its protein is CASSSRSRSRSYNEQFF.

This clonotype has a count of ten or more. The germline gene is not matched at one end of the junction; a read error may be the cause. The CDR3 loop reads CASSLGGLAGGVF. The CDR3 DNA follows: TGTGCCAGCAGCTTAGGGGGACTAGCGGGAGGTGTCTTC. The chain employs TRBV7-2 and TRBJ2-1; 15 bases match TRBD2. This CDR3 comprises 13 residues. Germline lookup yields CDR1 SGHTA and CDR2 FQGNSA.

In regard to this clonotype: One base away lies a much larger clone, so this may be a sequencing read error. The genes are TRBV28 and TRBJ2-3; 8 nucleotides match TRBD2. CDR3 length equals 13 residues. J lost 10 bases, V lost 6 bases, and 9 bases had no gene match. Germline V CDR1 and CDR2: MDHEN, SYDVKM. Here the CDR3 reads CASRAPAGESQYF. The DNA for the CDR3 is TGTGCCAGCAGGGCTCCAGCGGGGGAATCGCAGTATTTT.

This clonotype came up a few times. This chain connects TRBV3-1 to TRBJ1-1; 7 bases match TRBD1. With 3 bases clipped from V and 3 bases from J, the junction kept 4 bases outside the gene matches. Germline loops: CDR1 LGHDT, CDR2 YNNKEL (reference sequence). There are 14 residues in the CDR3. CDR3 bases: TGTGCCAGCAGCCACAGGGGGGCGGACACTGAAGCTTTCTTT. Translation: CASSHRGADTEAFF.

J is TRBJ2-7 and V is TRBV7-2; the match to TRBD2 covers 10 bases. The V gene end was trimmed by 5 bases and the J gene end by 3 bases; junction bases not matched to a gene: 10. The CDR3 length is 16 residues. CDR1 is SGHTA, CDR2 FQGNSA, per germline. CDR3 loop: CASSPTTGTSVYEQYF. CDR3 sequence (DNA): TGTGCCAGCAGCCCGACGACCGGGACTAGCGTCTACGAGCAGTACTTC.

This clonotype was observed a handful of times. This chain links TRBV13 with TRBJ2-2; perhaps TRBD2 as D (6 bases). Trimming removed 5 bases from V and 4 bases from J, with 11 bases in between. The V gene's germline CDR1 is PRHDT and CDR2 FYEKMQ (reference sequence). The CDR3 is 14 amino acids. The CDR3: CASSPGGSTGELFF. DNA for the CDR3: TGTGCCAGCAGCCCTGGGGGGAGCACCGGGGAGCTGTTTTTT.

The chain is built from TRBV9 and TRBJ1-1; the D is unclear. The V gene lost 0 bases and the J gene lost 8 bases, with 11 bases spanning the gap. In germline, CDR1 is SGDLS, CDR2 YYNGEE. The CDR3 is 13 amino acids. The CDR3 is CASSVASTGEAFF. For the CDR3, the DNA is TGTGCCAGCAGCGTAGCGAGCACTGGAGAAGCTTTCTTT.

This clonotype occurred many times. J is TRBJ2-7 and V is TRBV28, with 8 positions matching TRBD2. The CDR3 has 15 amino acids. Trimming at V came to 11 bases and at J to 0 bases, leaving 12 bases not matched to a gene. Germline V gene sequence: CDR1 MDHEN, CDR2 SYDVKM. The CDR3, as DNA: TGTGCCTCCTCACGGGGGGGGCCAAGCTCCTACGAGCAGTACTTC. Residues: CASSRGGPSSYEQYF.

The table lists this clonotype with many counts. The gene calls are TRBV27 and TRBJ1-1; D remains ambiguous. The CDR3 contains 14 residues. Trimming took 2 bases from V and 0 from J, leaving 7 bases between them. Germline V gene sequence: CDR1 MNHEY, CDR2 SMNVEV (reference sequence). CDR3 amino acids: CASSLNSLNTEAFF. For the CDR3, the DNA is TGTGCCAGCAGTTTAAACAGCTTGAACACTGAAGCTTTCTTT.

This clonotype was counted many times. The chain combines TRBV5-1 with TRBJ1-5, with a weak D call TRBD1 (5 bases). CDR1 is SGHRS and CDR2 is YFSETQ in the germline V gene. CDR3 size: 13 residues. The V end was cut by 5 bases, the J end by 3 bases, with 9 bases between. The CDR3 sequence: CASSEGNNQPQHF. Here the CDR3 DNA reads TGCGCCAGCAGTGAGGGGAACAATCAGCCCCAGCATTTT.

Comments on this clonotype: A read error is possible here, since a much larger clone lies one base away. The rearrangement links TRBV4-2 to TRBJ1-1; a weak D match, TRBD1 (5 bases). Trimming took 1 base from V and 0 from J, leaving 6 bases between them. The CDR3 has 14 residues. Germline CDR1 and CDR2: LGHNA and YNFKEQ. In DNA form, the CDR3 reads TGTGCCAGCAGCCAAGGACAGTTGAACACTGAAGCTTTCTTT. Protein sequence: CASSQGQLNTEAFF.